One and the same sample provided the 18 T cell receptor beta chains below, sequenced in a study of cytomegalovirus exposure and HLA in healthy donors. 13 Jbeta primers and 60 Vbeta primers were used for the PCR. Clones were sequenced by immunoSEQ multiplex PCR, and TCRdb holds only the in-frame ones, with some missing. This sample has around 150,000 clones, with approximately 74% found just once. Sequencing was carried out using PBMCs. These receptors all stem from a woman aged 25 to 45 in good health and CMV-seronegative.

V usage is TRBV28 and J usage is TRBJ2-1; a possible D gene is TRBD2 (6 bases). V lost 6 bases and J lost 8, with 23 bases in between. Germline CDR1 and CDR2: MDHEN and SYDVKM. The length of the CDR3 is 16 residues. The CDR3: CASRAGTIPRLDEQFF. The CDR3 region has the DNA TGTGCCAGCAGGGCGGGGACCATACCCCGTTTAGATGAGCAGTTCTTC.

The genes are TRBV18 and TRBJ2-7; 7 nucleotides align to TRBD1. The germline V gene encodes CDR1 KGHSH and CDR2 LQKENI. Losses at the gene ends were 0 bases for V and 4 bases for J; bases not matched to a gene: 9. CDR3 length: 16 residues. Here the CDR3 reads CASSPPGQLALYEQYF. The CDR3 DNA is TGTGCCAGCTCACCACCGGGACAGTTGGCTCTATACGAGCAGTACTTC.

This clone was seen more than once but under ten times. This chain connects TRBV28 to TRBJ2-5; 14 nucleotides align to TRBD2. The CDR3 covers 16 residues. Germline CDR1 reads MDHEN; CDR2 reads SYDVKM. The junction had 4 bases not matched to a gene; V was cut back by 3 bases and J by 4 bases. CDR3 region: CASSFGTSGSGETQYF. CDR3 in DNA: TGTGCCAGCAGTTTTGGGACTAGCGGGAGTGGAGAGACCCAGTACTTC.

This clone was found once. This chain uses TRBV7-2 with TRBJ2-1; D is ambiguous. Germline CDR1 SGHTA, CDR2 FQGNSA. This CDR3 has 14 residues. Trimming took 2 bases from V and 5 from J, leaving 10 bases between them. CDR3 loop: CASSLSGRNNEQFF. The CDR3 DNA reads TGTGCCAGCAGCTTATCTGGCAGGAACAATGAGCAGTTCTTC.

Details on this clone: This same CDR3 is encoded by further DNA sequences in the sample. The V gene is TRBV15, the J gene TRBJ2-5, with D maybe TRBD1 (5 bases). The CDR3 loop spans 13 amino acids. The V gene's germline CDR1 is LNHNV and CDR2 YYDKDF (reference sequence). Trimming shortened V by 2 bases and J by 2 bases, and 6 bases separated the two germline ends. The CDR3 loop reads CATSRQGQETQYF. The CDR3 DNA reads as TGTGCCACCAGCAGACAGGGTCAAGAGACCCAGTACTTC.

This sequence joins TRBV19 and TRBJ1-1, with D possibly being TRBD1 (6 bases). V was shortened by 5 bases and J by 8 bases, with 12 bases between the two germline ends. The CDR3 sequence is 12 residues long. Germline CDR1 is LNHDA and CDR2 is SQIVND (reference sequence). The CDR3 nucleotides are TGTGCCAGTAGTTTCTGGGGGCGAGAAGCTTTCTTT. As protein: CASSFWGREAFF.

This chain links TRBV11-2 with TRBJ1-5; D is possibly TRBD1 (5 bases). CDR1 is SGHAT and CDR2 is FQNNGV in the germline V gene. With 5 bases removed from V and 7 bases from J, the gap between germline ends came to 9 bases. CDR3 size: 12 residues. The CDR3 sequence: CASSQEGQPQHF. In DNA, the CDR3 is TGTGCCAGCAGCCAGGAGGGGCAGCCCCAGCATTTT.

The chain carries TRBV6-6 and TRBJ1-2, with D uncertain. The CDR3 sequence is 13 residues long. Trimming removed 7 bases from V and 1 base from J, with 10 bases in between. Germline CDR1 is MNHNY and CDR2 is SVGAGI (reference sequence). Written as DNA, the CDR3 is TGTGCCAGCACGTCACATGATAACTATGGCTACACCTTC. This translates into CASTSHDNYGYTF.

The rearrangement joins TRBV27 to TRBJ2-2; 10 positions agree with TRBD2. Losses at the gene ends were 6 bases for V and 2 bases for J; bases not matched to a gene: 9. Germline CDR1 reads MNHEY; CDR2 reads SMNVEV (reference sequence). The CDR3 is 17 residues long. The CDR3: CASSGPGLAINTGELFF. CDR3 nucleotides: TGTGCCAGCAGCGGACCGGGACTAGCGATAAACACCGGGGAGCTGTTTTTT.

This clone was observed a handful of times. This chain joins TRBV9 and TRBJ2-3; D gene ambiguous. The length of the CDR3 is 16 residues. Trimming removed 0 bases at V and 3 bases at J, with 14 bases between. Per germline, CDR1 SGDLS and CDR2 YYNGEE. CDR3 protein: CASSVDARKATDTQYF. CDR3 DNA: TGTGCCAGCAGCGTAGACGCCAGGAAGGCGACAGATACGCAGTATTTT.

V gene TRBV21-1 combines with J gene TRBJ2-2; TRBD2 was called by the table and not checked on the DNA. TRBV21-1 is tagged as a pseudogene. The length of the CDR3 is 14 residues. The CDR3 DNA reads TGTGCCAGCAGCATTGGGACTTGGACCGGGGAGCTGTTTTTT. Protein product: CASSIGTWTGELFF.

The V and J genes are TRBV4-3 and TRBJ2-1; D is possibly TRBD2 (6 bases). Between the trimmed V and J ends, which lost 3 bases and 3 bases, there was a span of 9 bases. The CDR3 loop spans 14 amino acids. CDR1 LGHNA and CDR2 YSLEER come from the germline V gene. The CDR3 protein is CASSHGDFYNEQFF. CDR3 nucleotide sequence: TGCGCCAGCAGCCATGGGGACTTCTACAATGAGCAGTTCTTC.

The chain is built from TRBV27 and TRBJ2-7, with 12 bases aligning to TRBD2. This CDR3 region has 15 residues. Per germline, CDR1 MNHEY and CDR2 SMNVEV (reference sequence). J gave up 3 bases and V 7 bases, and 7 bases lay outside the gene matches. The CDR3 nucleotides are TGTGCCAGCACCGAAAGACTAGCGGGGGTCTACGAGCAGTACTTC. The encoded protein is CASTERLAGVYEQYF.

The V and J genes are TRBV28 and TRBJ2-3; D might be TRBD1 (6 bases). Trimming pared 6 bases from V and 6 bases from J, leaving 19 bases between. The CDR3 is 15 residues long. Germline-derived CDR1 and CDR2 are MDHEN and SYDVKM. CDR3 nucleotides: TGTGCCAGCAGCGGCGGACAGATACACGTTGATACGCAGTATTTT. This codes for CASSGGQIHVDTQYF. Variable domain in full (rest from reference TRBV28 and TRBJ2-3): DVKVTQSSRYLVKRTGEKVFLECVQDMDHENMFWYRQDPGLGLRLIYFSYDVKMKEKGDIPEGYSVSREKKERFSLILESASTNQTSMYLCASSGGQIHVDTQYFGPGTRLTVL.

CDR3 nucleotide sequence: TGTGCCAGCAACCCAACTAGCGGACCTCACAATGAGCAGTTCTTC. Amino acids: CASNPTSGPHNEQFF. V and J are TRBV7-2 and TRBJ2-1; 8 bases fit TRBD2. The V gene's germline CDR1 is SGHTA and CDR2 FQGNSA. The CDR3 contains 15 residues. J lost 5 bases, V lost 7 bases, and 10 bases had no gene match.

The chain carries TRBV7-9 and TRBJ2-5; TRBD1 is a possible D gene (6 bases). Germline V gene lookup returns CDR1 SEHNR and CDR2 FQNEAQ (reference sequence). The V gene lost 6 bases and the J gene lost 4 bases, with 12 bases spanning the gap. The length of the CDR3 is 13 residues. The CDR3 nucleotides read TGTGCCAGCAGAAATCTGGGGGCAGAGACCCAGTACTTC. Translated: CASRNLGAETQYF.

The V gene is TRBV29-1, the J gene TRBJ1-1, with TRBD1 matching over 9 bases. Per the germline V gene, CDR1 is SQVTM and CDR2 is ANQGSEA. With 2 bases clipped from V and 0 bases from J, the junction kept 22 bases outside the gene matches. This CDR3 is 21 amino acids long. This CDR3 is CSVEFLLPGTGFAGLNTEAFF. In DNA form, the CDR3 reads TGCAGCGTTGAATTCTTACTACCTGGGACAGGGTTCGCCGGCTTGAACACTGAAGCTTTCTTT.

This chain joins TRBV4-2 and TRBJ2-5, with 9 bases that match TRBD1. The DNA end is a closer match to TRBJ2-7, so the J assignment may be wrong. CDR3 length: 16 amino acids. From germline, CDR1 is LGHNA and CDR2 YNFKEQ. CDR3 loop: CASSQEMGTGWGEQYF. The CDR3 coding sequence is TGTGCCAGCAGCCAAGAAATGGGGACAGGGTGGGGCGAGCAGTACTTC.